This T cell receptor (beta chain) was sequenced during a study of blood T cell repertoires in COVID-19. Study as a whole: The analysed material was cDNA or gDNA that came from T cells, B-cell-depleted T cells, or PBMCs.

CDR1 is LGHNA, CDR2 YNFKEQ, per germline. The CDR3 spans 15 residues. The V and J ends lost 3 bases and 2 bases, in that order; junction bases with no gene match: 7. This clone came up a few times. Repertoires were generated with immunoSEQ multiplex PCR, while TCRdb's copy carries only in-frame clones and drops some. The repertoire has hundreds of thousands of clones, around 89% of them found once; the top ten carry more than 4%. This sequence originates from a woman in her thirties with acute or convalescent COVID-19. The sequencing sample was made of peripheral blood. The V gene is TRBV4-2, the J gene TRBJ2-7; 7 nucleotides align to TRBD2. CDR3 in amino acids: CASSHERDSAYEQYF. The CDR3 DNA sequence: TGTGCCAGCAGCCACGAGCGGGACTCCGCCTACGAGCAGTACTTC.